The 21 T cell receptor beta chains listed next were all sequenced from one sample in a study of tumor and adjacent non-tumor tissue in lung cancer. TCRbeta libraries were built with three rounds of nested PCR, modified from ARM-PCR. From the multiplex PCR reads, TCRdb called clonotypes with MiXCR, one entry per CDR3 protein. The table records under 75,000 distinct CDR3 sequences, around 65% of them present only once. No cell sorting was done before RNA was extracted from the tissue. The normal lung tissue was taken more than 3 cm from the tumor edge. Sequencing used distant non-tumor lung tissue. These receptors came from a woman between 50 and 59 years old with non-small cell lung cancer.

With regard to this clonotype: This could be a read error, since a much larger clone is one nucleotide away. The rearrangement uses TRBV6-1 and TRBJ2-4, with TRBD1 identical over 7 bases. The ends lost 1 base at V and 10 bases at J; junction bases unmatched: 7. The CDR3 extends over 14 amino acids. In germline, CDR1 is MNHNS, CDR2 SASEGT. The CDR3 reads CASSEGRQGGIQYF. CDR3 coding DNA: TGTGCCAGCAGTGAAGGCCGACAGGGTGGAATTCAGTACTTC.

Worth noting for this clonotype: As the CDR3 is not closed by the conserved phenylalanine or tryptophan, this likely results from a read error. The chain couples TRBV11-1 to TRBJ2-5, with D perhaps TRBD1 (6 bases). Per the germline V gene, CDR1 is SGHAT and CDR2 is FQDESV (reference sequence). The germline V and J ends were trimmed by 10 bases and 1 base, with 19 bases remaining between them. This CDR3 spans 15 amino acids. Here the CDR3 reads CAISRTGTFQETQYL. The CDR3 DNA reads TGTGCCATCAGTCGGACCGGGACATTCCAAGAGACCCAGTACCTC.

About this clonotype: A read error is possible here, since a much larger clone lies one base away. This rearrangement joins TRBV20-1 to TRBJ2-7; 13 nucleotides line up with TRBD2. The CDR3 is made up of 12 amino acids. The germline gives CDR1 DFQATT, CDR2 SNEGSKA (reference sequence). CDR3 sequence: CGTGLAGAEQYF. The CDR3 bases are TGCGGTACTGGACTAGCGGGAGCCGAGCAGTACTTC.

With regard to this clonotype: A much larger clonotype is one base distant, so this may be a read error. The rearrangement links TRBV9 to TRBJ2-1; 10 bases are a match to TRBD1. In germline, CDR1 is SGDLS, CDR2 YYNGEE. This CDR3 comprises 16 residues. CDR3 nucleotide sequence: TGTGCCAGCAGCAGTCAAGGGACAGGGGCATCCAATGAGCGGTTCTTC. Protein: CASSSQGTGASNERFF.

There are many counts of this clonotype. The CDR3 nucleotides read TGCAGCGCATCGTCCCCCGGGCTAGCCGGAGAGACCCAGTACTTC. Translating it yields CSASSPGLAGETQYF. The chain recombines TRBV20-1 with TRBJ2-5, with D possibly being TRBD2 (5 bases). The germline CDR1 and CDR2 sequences are DFQATT and SNEGSKA (reference sequence). CDR3 length: 15 residues.

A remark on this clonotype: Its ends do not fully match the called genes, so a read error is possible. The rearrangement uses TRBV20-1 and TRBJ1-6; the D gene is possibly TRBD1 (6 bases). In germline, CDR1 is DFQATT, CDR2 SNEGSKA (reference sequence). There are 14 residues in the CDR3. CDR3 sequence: CSASRETGNSPLHF. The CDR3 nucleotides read TGTAGTGCGAGTAGGGAGACAGGCAATTCACCCCTCCACTTT.

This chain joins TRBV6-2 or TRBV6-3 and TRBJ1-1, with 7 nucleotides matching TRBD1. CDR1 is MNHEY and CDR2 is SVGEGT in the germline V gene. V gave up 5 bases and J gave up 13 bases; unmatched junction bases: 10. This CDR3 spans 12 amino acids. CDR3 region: CASSEGDRGDFF. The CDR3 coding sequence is TGTGCCAGCAGTGAAGGGGACAGAGGAGATTTCTTT.

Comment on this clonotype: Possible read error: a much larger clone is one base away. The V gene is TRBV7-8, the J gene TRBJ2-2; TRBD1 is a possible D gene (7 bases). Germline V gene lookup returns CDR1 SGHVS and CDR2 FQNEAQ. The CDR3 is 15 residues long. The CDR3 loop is CASSLYGGGTEELFF. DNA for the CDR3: TGTGCCAGCAGCTTATACGGAGGGGGCACCGAGGAGCTGTTTTTT.

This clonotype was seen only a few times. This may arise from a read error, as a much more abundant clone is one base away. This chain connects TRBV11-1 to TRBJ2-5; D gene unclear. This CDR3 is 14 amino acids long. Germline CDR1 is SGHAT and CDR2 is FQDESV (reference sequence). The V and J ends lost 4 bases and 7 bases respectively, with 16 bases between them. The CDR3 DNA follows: TGTGCCAGCAGCTCACAGATGGATAAGGGGACCCAGTACTTC. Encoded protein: CASSSQMDKGTQYF. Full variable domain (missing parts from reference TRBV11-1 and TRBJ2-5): EAEVAQSPRYKITEKSQAVAFWCDPISGHATLYWYRQILGQGPELLVQFQDESVVDDSQLPKDRFSAERLKGVDSTLKIQPAELGDSAMYLCASSSQMDKGTQYFGPGTRLLVL.

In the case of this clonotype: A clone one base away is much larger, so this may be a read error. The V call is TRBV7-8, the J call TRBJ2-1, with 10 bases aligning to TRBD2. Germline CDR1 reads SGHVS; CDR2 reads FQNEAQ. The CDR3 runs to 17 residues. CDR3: CASSPLAGVISYNAQFF. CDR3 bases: TGTGCCAGCAGCCCCCTAGCGGGAGTGATCTCCTACAATGCGCAGTTCTTC.

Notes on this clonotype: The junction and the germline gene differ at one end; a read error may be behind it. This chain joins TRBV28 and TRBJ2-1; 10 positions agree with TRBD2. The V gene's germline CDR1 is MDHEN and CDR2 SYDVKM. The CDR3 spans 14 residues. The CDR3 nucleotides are TGTGCCGGCAGTTCGCTAGCGGGAGTCAATGAGCAGTTCTTC. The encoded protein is CAGSSLAGVNEQFF.

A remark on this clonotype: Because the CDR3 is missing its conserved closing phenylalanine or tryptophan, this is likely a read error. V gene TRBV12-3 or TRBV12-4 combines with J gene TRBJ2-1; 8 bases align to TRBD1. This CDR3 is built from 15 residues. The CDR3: CVSTTLGQASNEQFL. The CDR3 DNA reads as TGTGTCAGCACCACCTTGGGACAGGCAAGCAATGAGCAGTTCCTC.

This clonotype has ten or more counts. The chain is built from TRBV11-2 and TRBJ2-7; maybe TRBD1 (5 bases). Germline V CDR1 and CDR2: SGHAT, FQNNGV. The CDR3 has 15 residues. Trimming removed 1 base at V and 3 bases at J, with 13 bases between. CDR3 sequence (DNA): TGTGCCAGCAGCTTAGTATCTAGGACAAGCTACGAGCAGTACTTC. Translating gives CASSLVSRTSYEQYF.

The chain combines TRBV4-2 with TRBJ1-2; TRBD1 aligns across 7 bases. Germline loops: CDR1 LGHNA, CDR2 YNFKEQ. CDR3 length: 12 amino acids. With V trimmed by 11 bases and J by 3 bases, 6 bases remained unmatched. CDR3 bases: TGTGCCTGCACTGACAGGGACTATGGCTACACCTTC. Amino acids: CACTDRDYGYTF.

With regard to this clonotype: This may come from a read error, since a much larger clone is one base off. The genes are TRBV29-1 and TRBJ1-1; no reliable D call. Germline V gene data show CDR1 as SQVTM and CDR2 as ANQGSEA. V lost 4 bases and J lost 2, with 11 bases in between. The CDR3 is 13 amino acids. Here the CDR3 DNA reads TGCAGCGTTGCGAGTGATCCCAACACTGAAGCTTTCTTT. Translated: CSVASDPNTEAFF.

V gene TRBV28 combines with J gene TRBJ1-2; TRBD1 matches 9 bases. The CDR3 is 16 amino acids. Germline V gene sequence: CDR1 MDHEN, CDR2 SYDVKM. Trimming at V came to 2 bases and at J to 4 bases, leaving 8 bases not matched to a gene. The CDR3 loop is CASSLAQTGGGYGYTF. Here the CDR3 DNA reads TGTGCCAGCAGTTTAGCCCAGACAGGGGGAGGCTATGGCTACACCTTC.

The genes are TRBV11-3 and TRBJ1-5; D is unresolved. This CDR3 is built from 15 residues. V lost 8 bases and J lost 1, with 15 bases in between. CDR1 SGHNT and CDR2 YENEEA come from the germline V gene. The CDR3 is CASGSLLWSNQPQHF. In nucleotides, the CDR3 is TGTGCCAGCGGCTCCCTGCTATGGAGCAATCAGCCCCAGCATTTT.

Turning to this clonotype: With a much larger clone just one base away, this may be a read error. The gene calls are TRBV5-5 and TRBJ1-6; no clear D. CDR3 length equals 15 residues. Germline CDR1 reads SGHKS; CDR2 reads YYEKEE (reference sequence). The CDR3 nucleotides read TGTGTCAGCAGCGGCTGGACCAAGGGAGGATCACCCCTCCACTTT. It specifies CVSSGWTKGGSPLHF.

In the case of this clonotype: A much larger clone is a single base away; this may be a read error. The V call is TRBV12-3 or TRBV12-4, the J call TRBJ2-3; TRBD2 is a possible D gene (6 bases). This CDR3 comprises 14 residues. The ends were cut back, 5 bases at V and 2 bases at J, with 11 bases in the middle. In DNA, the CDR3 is TGTGCCAGCAGTCCCTGGACTAACACAGATACGCAGTATTTT. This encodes CASSPWTNTDTQYF.

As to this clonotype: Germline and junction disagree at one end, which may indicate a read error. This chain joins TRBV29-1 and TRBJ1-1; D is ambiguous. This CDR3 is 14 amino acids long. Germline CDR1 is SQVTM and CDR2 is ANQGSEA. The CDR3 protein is CRVGERRLNTEAFF. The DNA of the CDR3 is TGCAGAGTTGGAGAAAGACGGCTGAACACTGAAGCTTTCTTT.

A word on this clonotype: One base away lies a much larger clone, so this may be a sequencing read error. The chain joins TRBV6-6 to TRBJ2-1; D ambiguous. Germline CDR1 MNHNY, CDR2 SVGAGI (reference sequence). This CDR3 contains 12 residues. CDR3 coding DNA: TGTGACAGCGATCGGCGAGGCGATGAGCAGTTCTTC. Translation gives CDSDRRGDEQFF.